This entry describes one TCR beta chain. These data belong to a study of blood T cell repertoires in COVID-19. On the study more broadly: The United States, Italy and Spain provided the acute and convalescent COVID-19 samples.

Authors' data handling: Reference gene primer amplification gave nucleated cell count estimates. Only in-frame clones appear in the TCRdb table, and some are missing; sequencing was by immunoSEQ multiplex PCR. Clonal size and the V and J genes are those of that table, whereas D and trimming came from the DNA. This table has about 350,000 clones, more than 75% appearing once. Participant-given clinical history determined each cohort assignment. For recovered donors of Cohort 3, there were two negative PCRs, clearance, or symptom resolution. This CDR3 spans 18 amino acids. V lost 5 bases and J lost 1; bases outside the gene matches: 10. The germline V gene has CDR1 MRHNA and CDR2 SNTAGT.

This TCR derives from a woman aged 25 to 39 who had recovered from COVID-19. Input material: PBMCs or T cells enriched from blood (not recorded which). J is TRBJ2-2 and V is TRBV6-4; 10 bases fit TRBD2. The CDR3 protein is CASSSVPSGGQNTGELFF. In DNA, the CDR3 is TGTGCCAGCAGTTCCGTTCCTAGCGGGGGCCAGAACACCGGGGAGCTGTTTTTT.